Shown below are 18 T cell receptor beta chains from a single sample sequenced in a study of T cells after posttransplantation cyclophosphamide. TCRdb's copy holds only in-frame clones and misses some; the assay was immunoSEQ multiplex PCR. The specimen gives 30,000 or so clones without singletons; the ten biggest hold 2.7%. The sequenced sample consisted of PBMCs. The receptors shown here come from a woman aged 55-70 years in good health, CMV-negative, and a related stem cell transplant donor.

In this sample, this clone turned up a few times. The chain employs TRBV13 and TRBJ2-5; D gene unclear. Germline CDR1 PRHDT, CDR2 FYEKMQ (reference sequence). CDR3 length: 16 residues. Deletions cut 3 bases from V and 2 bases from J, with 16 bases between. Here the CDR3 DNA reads TGTGCCAGCAGCTTCACCCGGCCGGGTCGACAAGAGACCCAGTACTTC. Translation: CASSFTRPGRQETQYF.

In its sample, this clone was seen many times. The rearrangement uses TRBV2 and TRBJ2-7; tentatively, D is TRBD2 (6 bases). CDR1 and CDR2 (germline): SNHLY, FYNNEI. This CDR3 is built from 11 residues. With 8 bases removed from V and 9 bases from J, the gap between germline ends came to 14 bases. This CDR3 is CASHSGGWQYF. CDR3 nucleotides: TGTGCCAGCCACTCCGGGGGTTGGCAGTACTTC.

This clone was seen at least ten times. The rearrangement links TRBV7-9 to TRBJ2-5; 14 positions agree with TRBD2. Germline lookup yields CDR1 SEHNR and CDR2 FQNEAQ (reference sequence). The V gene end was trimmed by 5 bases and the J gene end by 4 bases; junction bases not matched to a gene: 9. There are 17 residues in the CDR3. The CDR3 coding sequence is TGTGCCAGCAGCGGAGACCTCGGGACTAGCGGGGGAGAGACCCAGTACTTC. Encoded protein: CASSGDLGTSGGETQYF.

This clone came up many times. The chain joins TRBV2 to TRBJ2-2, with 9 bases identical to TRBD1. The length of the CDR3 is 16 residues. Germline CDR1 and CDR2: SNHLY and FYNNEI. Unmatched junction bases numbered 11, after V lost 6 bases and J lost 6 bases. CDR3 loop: CASSLGQGVIPGELFF. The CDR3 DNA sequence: TGTGCCAGCAGCCTGGGACAGGGAGTTATTCCCGGGGAGCTGTTTTTT.

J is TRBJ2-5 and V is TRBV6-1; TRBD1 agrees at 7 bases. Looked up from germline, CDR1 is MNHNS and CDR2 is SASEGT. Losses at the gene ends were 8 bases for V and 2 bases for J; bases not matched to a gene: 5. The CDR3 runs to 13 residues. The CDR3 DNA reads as TGTGCCAGCGGAAGACAGGGTCAAGAGACCCAGTACTTC. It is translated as CASGRQGQETQYF.

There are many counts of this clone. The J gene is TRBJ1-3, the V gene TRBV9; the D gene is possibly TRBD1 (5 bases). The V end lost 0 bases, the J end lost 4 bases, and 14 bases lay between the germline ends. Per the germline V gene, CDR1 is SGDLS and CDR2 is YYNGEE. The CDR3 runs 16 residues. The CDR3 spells CASSVAPAGNGNTIYF. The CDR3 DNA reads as TGTGCCAGCAGCGTAGCTCCAGCAGGGAACGGAAACACCATATATTTT.

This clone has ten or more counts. The CDR3 sequence: CASSTQVNTEAFF. CDR3 DNA sequence: TGTGCCAGCAGCACCCAGGTGAACACTGAAGCTTTCTTT. J is TRBJ1-1 and V is TRBV9; unclear D gene. CDR1 and CDR2 (germline): SGDLS, YYNGEE. The CDR3 is 13 residues long. The V end lost 4 bases, the J end lost 0 bases, and 7 bases lay between the germline ends.

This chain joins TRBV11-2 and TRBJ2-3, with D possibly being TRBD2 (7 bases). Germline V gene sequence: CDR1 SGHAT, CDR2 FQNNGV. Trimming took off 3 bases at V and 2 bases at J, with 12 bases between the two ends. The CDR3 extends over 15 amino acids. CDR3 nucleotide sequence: TGTGCCAGCAGCTTCCGCGCGGGGGCCACAGATACGCAGTATTTT. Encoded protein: CASSFRAGATDTQYF.

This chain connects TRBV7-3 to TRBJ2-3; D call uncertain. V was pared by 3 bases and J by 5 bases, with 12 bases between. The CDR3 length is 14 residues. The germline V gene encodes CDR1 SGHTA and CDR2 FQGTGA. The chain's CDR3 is CASSLSGVLDTQYF. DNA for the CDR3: TGTGCCAGCAGCTTGTCAGGCGTCTTAGATACGCAGTATTTT.

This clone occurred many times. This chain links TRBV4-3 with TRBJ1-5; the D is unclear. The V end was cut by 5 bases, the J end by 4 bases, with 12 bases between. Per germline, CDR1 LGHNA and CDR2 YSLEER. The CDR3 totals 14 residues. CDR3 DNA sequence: TGCGCCAGCAGCTCTAGGCCGGATAATCAGCCCCAGCATTTT. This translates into CASSSRPDNQPQHF.

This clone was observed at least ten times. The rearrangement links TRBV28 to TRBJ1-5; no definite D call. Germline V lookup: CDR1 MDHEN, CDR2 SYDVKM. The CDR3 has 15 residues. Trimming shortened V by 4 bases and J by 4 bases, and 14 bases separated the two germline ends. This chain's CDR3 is CASSWAQRGNQPQHF. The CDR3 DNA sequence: TGTGCCAGCAGTTGGGCCCAGCGGGGAAATCAGCCCCAGCATTTT.

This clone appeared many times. Here the CDR3 DNA reads TGTGCCAGCAGGGTTGGACAAAGGAACACTGAAGCTTTCTTT. Translation: CASRVGQRNTEAFF. The chain is built from TRBV12-3 or TRBV12-4 and TRBJ1-1; D may be TRBD1 (5 bases). V was cut by 6 bases and J by 1 base, with 12 bases left in between. The CDR3 extends over 14 amino acids.

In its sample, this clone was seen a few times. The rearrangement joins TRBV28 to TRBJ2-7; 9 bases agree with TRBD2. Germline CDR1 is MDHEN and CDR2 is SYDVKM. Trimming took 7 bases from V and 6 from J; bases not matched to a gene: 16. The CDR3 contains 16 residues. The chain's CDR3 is CASTQMGGRAVGEQYF. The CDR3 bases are TGTGCCAGCACTCAAATGGGCGGGAGGGCCGTAGGCGAGCAGTACTTC.

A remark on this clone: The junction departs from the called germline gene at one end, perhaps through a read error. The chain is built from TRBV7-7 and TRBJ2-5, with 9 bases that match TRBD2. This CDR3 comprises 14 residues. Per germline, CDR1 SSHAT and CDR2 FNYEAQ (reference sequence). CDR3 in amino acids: CASSSRLADETQYF. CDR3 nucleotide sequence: TGTGCTAGCAGCTCGCGACTAGCGGACGAGACCCAGTACTTC.

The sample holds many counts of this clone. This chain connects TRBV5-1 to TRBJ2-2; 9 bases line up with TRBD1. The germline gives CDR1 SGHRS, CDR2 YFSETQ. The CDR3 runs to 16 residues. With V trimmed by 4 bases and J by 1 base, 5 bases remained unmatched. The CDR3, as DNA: TGCGCCAGCAGCCCACAGGGGGCTATGAACACCGGGGAGCTGTTTTTT. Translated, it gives CASSPQGAMNTGELFF.

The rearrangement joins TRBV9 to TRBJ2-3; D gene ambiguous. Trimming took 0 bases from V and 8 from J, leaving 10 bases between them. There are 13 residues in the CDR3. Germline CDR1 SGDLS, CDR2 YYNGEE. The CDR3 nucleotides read TGTGCCAGCAGCGTAGAAAGCGTAGGTACGCAGTATTTT. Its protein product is CASSVESVGTQYF.

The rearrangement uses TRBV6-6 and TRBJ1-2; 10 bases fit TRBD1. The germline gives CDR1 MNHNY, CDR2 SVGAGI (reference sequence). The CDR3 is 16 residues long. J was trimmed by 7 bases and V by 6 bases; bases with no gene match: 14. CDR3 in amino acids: CASSPGQGKLVGGYTF. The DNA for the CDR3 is TGTGCCAGCAGCCCGGGACAGGGGAAACTAGTAGGTGGCTACACCTTC.

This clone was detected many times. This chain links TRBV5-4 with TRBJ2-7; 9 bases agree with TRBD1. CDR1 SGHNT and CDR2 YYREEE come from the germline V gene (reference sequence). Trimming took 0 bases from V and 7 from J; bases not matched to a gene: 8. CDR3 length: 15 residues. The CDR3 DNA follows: TGTGCCAGCAGCTTGGCCAACAGGGGGCTCGGGGAGCAGTACTTC. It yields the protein CASSLANRGLGEQYF.